This T cell receptor (beta chain) was recorded in a study of T cells after yellow fever vaccination. In germline, CDR1 is SGHTA, CDR2 FQGNSA. There are 17 residues in the CDR3. Trimming cost V 0 bases and J 2 bases; bases outside gene matches: 7. TCRdb reprocessed the 5' RACE reads with MiXCR, giving one entry per CDR3 protein. The repertoire consists of roughly 300,000 distinct CDR3 sequences, with around 7% occurring once and the leading ten covering about 18%. This clonotype showed up just a few times. The receptor comes from a man aged 18 to 29 who received the YFV17D yellow fever vaccine. The gene calls are TRBV7-2 and TRBJ2-3; 8 positions agree with TRBD2. This material consisted of PBMCs, taken about 49 days after the first yellow fever vaccination. This CDR3 reads CASSLAVAGGDTDTQYF. CDR3 sequence (DNA): TGTGCCAGCAGCTTAGCCGTGGCGGGGGGAGACACAGATACGCAGTATTTT.